One and the same sample provided the 21 T cell receptor beta chains below, sequenced in a study of blood T cells in healthy people across ages. The use of a sample-barcoded 5' primer and a J-beta primer mix characterized a second PCR of about 7 to 12 cycles. A single record per CDR3 protein comes from TCRdb applying MiXCR to the 5' RACE reads. Of roughly 1.4 million distinct CDR3 sequences in the sample, roughly 59% were seen once. Sequenced input: blood. These receptors all stem from a man aged 18 to 29 in good health.

V and J are TRBV13 and TRBJ2-1; perhaps D is TRBD1 or TRBD2 (7 bases each). V dropped 3 bases and J dropped 7 bases, with 22 bases sitting between them. In germline, CDR1 is PRHDT, CDR2 FYEKMQ (reference sequence). This CDR3 contains 17 residues. DNA for the CDR3: TGTGCCAGCAGCTTTTCCAGGGGGAGGACTAGAGGAAATGAGCAGTTCTTC. Its protein is CASSFSRGRTRGNEQFF.

The chain has TRBV7-9 and TRBJ2-3; D might be TRBD2 (7 bases). Germline-derived CDR1 and CDR2 are SEHNR and FQNEAQ (reference sequence). Trimming took off 8 bases at V and 4 bases at J, with 22 bases between the two ends. This CDR3 is built from 16 residues. CDR3 sequence reads: CASSGGGGGSSDTQYF. In DNA, the CDR3 is TGTGCCAGCTCAGGCGGGGGCGGCGGGAGTTCAGATACGCAGTATTTT.

The chain is built from TRBV2 and TRBJ1-5, with TRBD1 as a possible D gene (5 bases). The germline V gene has CDR1 SNHLY and CDR2 FYNNEI. Trimming removed 7 bases from V and 5 bases from J, with 15 bases in between. The CDR3 spans 14 residues. This CDR3 reads CASKKEGGDQPQHF. CDR3 bases: TGTGCCAGCAAGAAAGAGGGAGGGGATCAGCCCCAGCATTTT.

The J gene is TRBJ2-3, the V gene TRBV27; maybe TRBD2 (6 bases). Germline V gives CDR1 MNHEY, CDR2 SMNVEV (reference sequence). The CDR3 totals 15 residues. V lost 6 bases, J lost 2 bases, and 15 bases lay in between. The CDR3 loop reads CASSSGTRNTDTQYF. CDR3 nucleotides: TGTGCCAGCAGCTCCGGGACTCGAAACACAGATACGCAGTATTTT.

V is TRBV7-9 and J is TRBJ2-2; 13 bases are a match to TRBD2. The ends lost 5 bases at V and 6 bases at J; junction bases unmatched: 15. The CDR3 runs to 19 residues. Germline V gene sequence: CDR1 SEHNR, CDR2 FQNEAQ (reference sequence). Here the CDR3 DNA reads TGTGCCAGCAGCCCCCGGACTAGCGGGAGCTGGTTTGATTCCGGGGAGCTGTTTTTT. As protein: CASSPRTSGSWFDSGELFF.

This clonotype came up a few times. This sequence joins TRBV5-1 and TRBJ2-2; the match to TRBD1 covers 9 bases. Germline CDR1 reads SGHRS; CDR2 reads YFSETQ. V was pared by 0 bases and J by 3 bases, with 6 bases of the junction left unmatched. This CDR3 is 17 amino acids long. CDR3 region: CASSLAGTGLYTGELFF. In nucleotides, the CDR3 is TGCGCCAGCAGCTTGGCCGGGACAGGGTTGTACACCGGGGAGCTGTTTTTT.

The J gene is TRBJ1-2, the V gene TRBV12-3 or TRBV12-4; 9 bases fit TRBD1. The CDR3 covers 16 residues. The J segment lost 2 bases and the V segment lost 6 bases, leaving 10 bases of the junction unmatched. DNA for the CDR3: TGTGCCAGCAGCTACTGGGGGACAGGGCAAAACTATGGCTACACCTTC. It translates to CASSYWGTGQNYGYTF.

The V gene is TRBV4-2, the J gene TRBJ1-4, with TRBD1 matching over 10 bases. Germline V gene data show CDR1 as LGHNA and CDR2 as YNFKEQ. The CDR3 has 17 amino acids. Trimming removed 4 bases from V and 4 bases from J; junction bases left unmatched: 9. DNA for the CDR3: TGTGCCAGCAGCCGGACGACAGGGGGCGGTGGTAATGAAAAACTGTTTTTT. Translated, it gives CASSRTTGGGGNEKLFF.

This clonotype was detected a few times. The genes are TRBV19 and TRBJ1-2; weak D call: TRBD1 (5 bases). The CDR3 is 12 amino acids. CDR1 LNHDA and CDR2 SQIVND come from the germline V gene (reference sequence). Trimming cost V 6 bases and J 5 bases, with 10 bases left between them. The CDR3 is CASRGPIYGYTF. DNA for the CDR3: TGTGCCAGTAGGGGACCGATATATGGCTACACCTTC. Filled out from reference TRBV19 and TRBJ1-2, the complete variable domain reads DGGITQSPKYLFRKEGQNVTLSCEQNLNHDAMYWYRQDPGQGLRLIYYSQIVNDFQKGDIAEGYSVSREKKESFPLTVTSAQKNPTAFYLCASRGPIYGYTFGSGTRLTVV.

This clonotype showed up just a few times. The rearrangement links TRBV2 to TRBJ2-2; no clear D gene. The CDR3 loop spans 15 amino acids. Trimming stripped 3 bases from V and 1 base from J, with 9 bases between. CDR1 and CDR2 from the germline V gene are SNHLY and FYNNEI. The chain's CDR3 is CASSDRVGNTGELFF. Written as DNA, the CDR3 is TGTGCCAGCAGTGATCGGGTGGGGAACACCGGGGAGCTGTTTTTT. Combining the CDR3 with reference TRBV2 and TRBJ2-2 gives the whole variable domain EPEVTQTPSHQVTQMGQEVILRCVPISNHLYFYWYRQILGQKVEFLVSFYNNEISEKSEIFDDQFSVERPDGSNFTLKIRSTKLEDSAMYFCASSDRVGNTGELFFGEGSRLTVL.

The chain joins TRBV15 to TRBJ2-2; 8 bases line up with TRBD1. The CDR3 runs to 16 residues. V lost 3 bases to trimming and J lost 1 base; unmatched junction nucleotides: 4. Germline assignment: CDR1 LNHNV and CDR2 YYDKDF (reference sequence). The CDR3: CATSRPGTGNTGELFF. In DNA form, the CDR3 reads TGTGCCACCAGCAGGCCCGGGACAGGGAACACCGGGGAGCTGTTTTTT.

V and J are TRBV4-3 and TRBJ1-2; D is unclear. CDR3 length: 18 amino acids. In germline, CDR1 is LGHNA, CDR2 YSLEER. Trimming removed 2 bases at V and 2 bases at J, with 21 bases between. The DNA of the CDR3 is TGCGCCAGCAGCCAATTGGGTAATAGTGCAGCCACAAACTATGGCTACACCTTC. Its protein product is CASSQLGNSAATNYGYTF.

This chain uses TRBV5-1 with TRBJ2-5; TRBD2 aligns across 10 bases. This CDR3 is built from 19 residues. Germline CDR1 is SGHRS and CDR2 is YFSETQ. The trim removed 0 bases at V and 5 bases at J, leaving 16 bases unmatched. CDR3 DNA sequence: TGCGCCAGCAGCTTGGCCGGGTTTATAGCGGGAGGAGGCATTGAGACCCAGTACTTC. It codes for CASSLAGFIAGGGIETQYF.

This clonotype was found once. V and J are TRBV7-9 and TRBJ2-6; maybe TRBD1 (6 bases). In germline, CDR1 is SEHNR, CDR2 FQNEAQ (reference sequence). V dropped 6 bases and J dropped 0 bases, with 12 bases sitting between them. This CDR3 is built from 16 residues. The CDR3 sequence is CASSGNRDSGANVLTF. For the CDR3, the DNA is TGTGCCAGCAGTGGAAACAGGGACTCTGGGGCCAACGTCCTGACTTTC.

This clonotype was seen only a few times. The J gene is TRBJ1-2, the V gene TRBV5-1, with TRBD1 identical over 7 bases. The germline gives CDR1 SGHRS, CDR2 YFSETQ. V shed 0 bases and J 7 bases; nucleotides not matched to a gene: 9. There are 15 residues in the CDR3. CDR3 sequence (DNA): TGCGCCAGCAGCTTGGACAGGGGAAGTCTTGGTGGCTACACCTTC. This sequence encodes CASSLDRGSLGGYTF.

This clonotype was picked up one time. The V call is TRBV6-2 or TRBV6-3, the J call TRBJ2-4, with 8 positions matching TRBD2. The J call may be faulty, since TRBJ2-5 better matches the DNA end. Germline lookup yields CDR1 MNHEY and CDR2 SVGEGT. The length of the CDR3 is 14 residues. CDR3 sequence (DNA): TGTGCCAGCAGTAGCGGGGGAGCGTGGGAGACCCAGTACTTC. Its translation is CASSSGGAWETQYF.

This clonotype was picked up many times. The CDR3 is CAISSGLAPGTDTQYF. In nucleotides, the CDR3 is TGTGCCATCAGCAGCGGACTAGCGCCGGGAACAGATACGCAGTATTTT. The V gene is TRBV10-3, the J gene TRBJ2-3; 9 nucleotides match TRBD2. The CDR3 sequence is 16 residues long. The V and J ends lost 6 bases and 3 bases, in that order; junction bases with no gene match: 10. Germline V gene data show CDR1 as ENHRY and CDR2 as SYGVKD.

This clonotype was detected only a few times. This rearrangement joins TRBV7-2 to TRBJ2-4; D is perhaps TRBD2 (5 bases). Trimming removed 3 bases at V and 5 bases at J, with 11 bases between. Germline values: CDR1 SGHTA, CDR2 FQGNSA. The CDR3 spans 14 residues. CDR3: CASSLRTYENIQYF. The DNA of the CDR3 is TGTGCCAGCAGCTTGAGGACTTATGAAAACATTCAGTACTTC.

V is TRBV6-6 and J is TRBJ2-1, with 9 bases aligning to TRBD2. The J call is doubtful: the DNA matches TRBJ2-7 better. The CDR3 totals 17 residues. The V gene's germline CDR1 is MNHNY and CDR2 SVGAGI (reference sequence). As DNA, the CDR3 is TGTGCCAGCAGTAGAGATGTAGCGGGGGTTTCCTACAATGAGCAGTACTTC. It specifies CASSRDVAGVSYNEQYF.

The rearrangement links TRBV10-3 to TRBJ2-5; TRBD2 aligns across 8 bases. The CDR3 is made up of 15 amino acids. CDR1 is ENHRY, CDR2 SYGVKD, per germline. V shed 2 bases and J 5 bases; nucleotides not matched to a gene: 7. This chain's CDR3 is CAISEAGTRSETQYF. The CDR3 region has the DNA TGTGCCATCAGTGAGGCTGGGACTAGGAGTGAGACCCAGTACTTC.

The rearrangement uses TRBV15 and TRBJ2-1, with 11 bases lining up with TRBD2. In germline, CDR1 is LNHNV, CDR2 YYDKDF (reference sequence). This CDR3 is built from 15 residues. Germline trimming cut 5 bases from V and 7 bases from J; bases unmatched to any gene: 7. CDR3 DNA sequence: TGTGCCACCAGCCGAGGACTAGCGGGTATTAATGAGCAGTTCTTC. As protein: CATSRGLAGINEQFF.